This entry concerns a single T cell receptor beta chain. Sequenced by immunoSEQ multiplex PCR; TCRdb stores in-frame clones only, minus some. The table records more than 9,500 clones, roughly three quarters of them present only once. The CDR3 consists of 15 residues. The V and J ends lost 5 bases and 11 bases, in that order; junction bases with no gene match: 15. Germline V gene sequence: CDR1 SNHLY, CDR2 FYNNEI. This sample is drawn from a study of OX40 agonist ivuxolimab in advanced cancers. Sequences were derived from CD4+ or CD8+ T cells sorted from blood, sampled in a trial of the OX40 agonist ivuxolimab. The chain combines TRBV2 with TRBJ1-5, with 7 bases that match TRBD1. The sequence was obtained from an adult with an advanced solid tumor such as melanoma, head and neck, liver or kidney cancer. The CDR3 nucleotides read TGTGCCAGCAGTAAAGGCCCCGACAGGGCCCGTGCCCAGCATTTT. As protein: CASSKGPDRARAQHF.